This T cell receptor (beta chain) was observed in a study of blood T cell repertoires in COVID-19. The method was immunoSEQ multiplex PCR; TCRdb's version includes in-frame clones alone and lacks a portion of them. Among 150,000 to 250,000 clones listed, around 94% were seen once. The germline V and J ends were trimmed by 4 bases and 5 bases, with 15 bases remaining between them. CDR1 SGHRS and CDR2 YFSETQ come from the germline V gene. The CDR3 spans 14 residues. This clone came up once. The chain employs TRBV5-1 and TRBJ1-1; perhaps TRBD1 as D (6 bases). The source material was peripheral blood. This TCR derives from a man between 25 and 39 years old with COVID-19, enrolled during active disease. The CDR3 here is CASSPGDLRTEAFF. Written as DNA, the CDR3 is TGCGCCAGCAGCCCAGGGGATCTGAGGACTGAAGCTTTCTTT.